This T cell receptor (beta chain) is drawn from a study of STAT5B mutations in CD4+ large granular lymphocyte leukemia. Study-wide context: The CDR3 'QG' motif was associated with a particular HLA allele among healthy donors.

With regard to this clone: The antigen is unknown.

The method was immunoSEQ multiplex PCR; TCRdb's version includes in-frame clones alone and lacks a portion of them. The sample has 23,000 or so clones; about two thirds are singletons. Notes on the study in general: No patients shared main leukemic clonotypes, though roughly 23% appeared at low frequency elsewhere. Compared with healthy controls (2/35), patient top clones favored TRBV06 (8/27).

Controls came from buffy coats of healthy blood donors. Trimming took off 0 bases at V and 2 bases at J, with 8 bases between the two ends. The V gene's germline CDR1 is SGHRS and CDR2 YFSETQ. This CDR3 comprises 15 residues. The specimen sequenced was CD4+ T cells from blood buffy coats. The genes are TRBV5-1 and TRBJ2-2, with D perhaps assigned TRBD1 or TRBD2 (6 bases each). The sequence came from a human donor in good health. The CDR3 region is CASSLAGGNTGELFF. The DNA for the CDR3 is TGCGCCAGCAGCTTGGCCGGGGGCAACACCGGGGAGCTGTTTTTT.